This T cell receptor beta chain was profiled in a study of shared clonotypes between healthy human individuals. As for the study in general: Each donor had three CD4 naive, three CD4 memory, two CD8 naive and one CD8 memory plate.

Splitting the CD4+ cells yielded a CD45RA+ naive subset and a CD45RA-negative memory subset. The study ran the assay at deep level. Some clones are missing from TCRdb's copy, which holds only in-frame ones; the method was immunoSEQ multiplex PCR. The data show 1,400,000 or so clones, 97% to 99% seen once. This TCR was recovered from a young man in good health. The sample taken for sequencing was naive CD4+ T cells sorted from blood. Subset given: CD45RA+ positively selected.

Written as DNA, the CDR3 is TGTGCCAGCAGCCAAGGACTAGCCGTCGAGCAGTACTTC. Translating it yields CASSQGLAVEQYF. The chain joins TRBV14 to TRBJ2-7; 7 bases map to TRBD2. The germline CDR1 and CDR2 sequences are SGHDN and FVKESK. This CDR3 comprises 13 residues. V shed 1 base and J 6 bases; nucleotides not matched to a gene: 3.